This note documents a single T cell receptor beta chain sequence. CDR1 and CDR2 (germline): SGHAT, FQNNGV. Between the trimmed V and J ends, which lost 7 bases and 0 bases, there was a span of 10 bases. The CDR3 is 13 residues long. This specimen comes from a study of blood T cell repertoires in COVID-19. On the study more broadly: The samples span acute and convalescent COVID-19 from the United States, Italy and Spain. In each case, the material was cDNA or gDNA derived from T cells, B-cell-depleted T cells, or PBMCs.

Sequenced by immunoSEQ multiplex PCR; TCRdb stores in-frame clones only, minus some. The profile covers 85,000 to 120,000 clones, with roughly 87% appearing a single time and roughly 2% taken by the ten largest. The rearrangement uses TRBV11-2 and TRBJ2-7; D perhaps matches TRBD2 (7 bases). What was sequenced was peripheral blood. This receptor was taken from a man in his fifties or sixties with active COVID-19. The CDR3 spells CASKGGDSYEQYF. CDR3 nucleotide sequence: TGTGCCAGCAAAGGGGGGGACTCCTACGAGCAGTACTTC. The full variable domain, completed using reference TRBV11-2 and TRBJ2-7, is EAGVAQSPRYKIIEKRQSVAFWCNPISGHATLYWYQQILGQGPKLLIQFQNNGVVDDSQLPKDRFSAERLKGVDSTLKIQPAKLEDSAVYLCASKGGDSYEQYFGPGTRLTVT.